These 15 T cell receptor beta chains share one sample of origin, sequenced in a study of blood T cell repertoires in COVID-19. Using immunoSEQ multiplex PCR, the repertoire was profiled, and TCRdb retains in-frame clones only, with some absent. This table holds about 230,000 clones, approximately 90% found once. Sequencing was done on a sample of peripheral blood. These receptors all come from a man aged 45-65 years with COVID-19, enrolled during active disease.

This clone has just one count. The CDR3 is CASSTTDANTGELFF. CDR3 nucleotides: TGTGCCAGCAGTACGACAGACGCGAACACCGGGGAGCTGTTTTTT. The chain is built from TRBV6-5 and TRBJ2-2, with a possible D match to TRBD1 (5 bases). Per germline, CDR1 MNHEY and CDR2 SVGAGI. V dropped 5 bases and J dropped 0 bases, with 10 bases sitting between them. The CDR3 is made up of 15 amino acids.

The rearrangement joins TRBV7-9 to TRBJ1-2; D may be TRBD1 (5 bases). This CDR3 region has 12 residues. Germline V gene sequence: CDR1 SEHNR, CDR2 FQNEAQ (reference sequence). The V gene lost 5 bases and the J gene lost 4 bases, with 8 bases spanning the gap. CDR3 region: CASSQDTYGYTF. The DNA of the CDR3 is TGTGCCAGCAGCCAGGACACCTATGGCTACACCTTC.

This chain uses TRBV9 with TRBJ1-3, with D maybe TRBD1 (6 bases). Trimming removed 3 bases at V and 7 bases at J, with 11 bases between. Germline-derived CDR1 and CDR2 are SGDLS and YYNGEE. This CDR3 is built from 13 residues. The CDR3 DNA reads TGTGCCAGCAGCGACAGGGTCGACAACACCATATATTTT. It is translated as CASSDRVDNTIYF.

J is TRBJ2-1 and V is TRBV11-3; D possibly corresponds to TRBD2 (5 bases). Between the trimmed V and J ends, which lost 6 bases and 6 bases, there was a span of 15 bases. The CDR3 extends over 14 amino acids. Germline V CDR1 and CDR2: SGHNT, YENEEA. In DNA, the CDR3 is TGTGCCAGCAGTCCCCAATCGGGGATCAATGAGCAGTTCTTC. It is translated as CASSPQSGINEQFF.

The chain has TRBV30 and TRBJ1-5, with 10 bases matching TRBD1. The CDR3 loop spans 17 amino acids. Germline-derived CDR1 and CDR2 are GTSNPN and SVGIG (reference sequence). V lost 3 bases to trimming and J lost 2 bases; unmatched junction nucleotides: 10. The CDR3 reads CAWREQTGGFGNQPQHF. In DNA, the CDR3 is TGTGCCTGGAGAGAACAGACAGGGGGCTTTGGCAATCAGCCCCAGCATTTT.

V is TRBV7-9 and J is TRBJ2-4; 11 bases agree with TRBD1. CDR1 is SEHNR, CDR2 FQNEAQ, per germline (reference sequence). V was clipped by 4 bases and J by 9 bases; unmatched bases: 17. The CDR3 consists of 18 residues. CDR3 protein: CASSSVIPGTGGFVIQYF. As DNA, the CDR3 is TGTGCCAGCAGCTCAGTAATTCCCGGGACAGGGGGATTCGTCATTCAGTACTTC.

V usage is TRBV7-9 and J usage is TRBJ1-2; 8 nucleotides line up with TRBD1. The CDR3 has 15 residues. J lost 4 bases, V lost 6 bases, and 10 bases had no gene match. CDR1 and CDR2 from the germline V gene are SEHNR and FQNEAQ (reference sequence). The chain's CDR3 is CASRQSGTGFYGYTF. CDR3 nucleotide sequence: TGTGCCAGCAGACAATCCGGGACAGGATTCTATGGCTACACCTTC.

The chain is built from TRBV7-3 and TRBJ1-5; TRBD1 matches 8 bases. J was trimmed by 2 bases and V by 4 bases; bases with no gene match: 10. The length of the CDR3 is 17 residues. Germline assignment: CDR1 SGHTA and CDR2 FQGTGA. The CDR3 bases are TGTGCCAGCAGCTCCGGGCGCGGGACAGGCGGCAATCAGCCCCAGCATTTT. Its translation is CASSSGRGTGGNQPQHF.

The table lists this clone with a few counts. V and J are TRBV10-1 and TRBJ2-5; 11 nucleotides align to TRBD2. The CDR3 is 17 amino acids. V lost 2 bases to trimming and J lost 5 bases; unmatched junction nucleotides: 10. CDR1 and CDR2 (germline): WNHNN, SYGVQD (reference sequence). This CDR3 is CASSEGTSGFRRETQYF. CDR3 coding DNA: TGCGCCAGCAGTGAGGGGACTAGCGGCTTCCGGCGGGAGACCCAGTACTTC.

This chain links TRBV5-4 with TRBJ2-7, with unresolved D. This CDR3 is 14 amino acids long. Germline assignment: CDR1 SGHNT and CDR2 YYREEE (reference sequence). The ends were cut back, 1 base at V and 5 bases at J, with 13 bases in the middle. The CDR3 is CASSLSGARNEQYF. In DNA form, the CDR3 reads TGTGCCAGCAGCTTGTCGGGTGCACGAAACGAGCAGTACTTC.

This clone was counted between two and nine times. The chain combines TRBV30 with TRBJ1-3; D unresolved. CDR1 and CDR2 from the germline V gene are GTSNPN and SVGIG (reference sequence). The CDR3 consists of 12 residues. The V end lost 3 bases, the J end lost 7 bases, and 10 bases lay between the germline ends. CDR3 in DNA: TGTGCCTGGAGGTGGCAGGTGAACACCATATATTTT. This sequence encodes CAWRWQVNTIYF.

This chain connects TRBV19 to TRBJ2-1; 12 positions match TRBD2. The V gene end was trimmed by 5 bases and the J gene end by 7 bases; junction bases not matched to a gene: 6. Per germline, CDR1 LNHDA and CDR2 SQIVND (reference sequence). The CDR3 length is 15 residues. CDR3 nucleotide sequence: TGTGCCAGTAGTTTGACTAGCGGGGGAGGGAATGAGCAGTTCTTC. It encodes CASSLTSGGGNEQFF.

This clone was seen a single time. The CDR3: CASSYSMEGNPGANVLTF. CDR3 in DNA: TGTGCCAGCAGTTACTCGATGGAGGGGAACCCTGGGGCCAACGTCCTGACTTTC. The V call is TRBV6-2 or TRBV6-3, the J call TRBJ2-6, with D possibly TRBD2 on 6 matching bases. Germline CDR1 and CDR2: MNHEY and SVGEGT. Trimming removed 0 bases from V and 2 bases from J, with 14 bases in between. This CDR3 spans 18 amino acids.

V is TRBV10-3 and J is TRBJ1-4; the match to TRBD1 covers 9 bases. V shed 6 bases, J shed 0 bases, and the junction held 5 bases outside the gene matches. The CDR3 extends over 16 amino acids. Germline CDR1 is ENHRY and CDR2 is SYGVKD. The CDR3 here is CAISRTGEPTNEKLFF. The CDR3 nucleotides read TGTGCCATCAGCAGGACAGGGGAACCAACTAATGAAAAACTGTTTTTT.

The chain uses TRBV6-5 and TRBJ1-5; 9 nucleotides agree with TRBD1. Germline V gene lookup returns CDR1 MNHEY and CDR2 SVGAGI. J lost 3 bases, V lost 5 bases, and 5 bases had no gene match. There are 15 residues in the CDR3. CDR3 DNA sequence: TGTGCCAGCAGTACGCGGGACAGGGTCAATCAGCCCCAGCATTTT. It encodes CASSTRDRVNQPQHF.